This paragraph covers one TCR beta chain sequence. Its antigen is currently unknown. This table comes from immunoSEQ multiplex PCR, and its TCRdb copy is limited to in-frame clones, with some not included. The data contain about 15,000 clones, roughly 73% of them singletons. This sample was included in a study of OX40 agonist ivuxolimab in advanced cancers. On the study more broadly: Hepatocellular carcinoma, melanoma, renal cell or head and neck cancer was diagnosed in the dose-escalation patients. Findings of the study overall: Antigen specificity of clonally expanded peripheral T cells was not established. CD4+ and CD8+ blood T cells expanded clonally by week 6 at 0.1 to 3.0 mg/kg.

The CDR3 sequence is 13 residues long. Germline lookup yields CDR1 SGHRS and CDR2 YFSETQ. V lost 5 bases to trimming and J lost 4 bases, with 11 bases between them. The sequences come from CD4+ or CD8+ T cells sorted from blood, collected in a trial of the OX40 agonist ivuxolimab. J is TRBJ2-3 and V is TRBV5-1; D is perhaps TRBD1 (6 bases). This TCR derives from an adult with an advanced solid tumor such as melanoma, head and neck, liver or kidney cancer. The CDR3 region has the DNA TGCGCCAGCAGGCTGGACAGCGCAGATACGCAGTATTTT. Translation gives CASRLDSADTQYF. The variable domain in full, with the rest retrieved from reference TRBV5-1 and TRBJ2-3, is KAGVTQTPRYLIKTRGQQVTLSCSPISGHRSVSWYQQTPGQGLQFLFEYFSETQRNKGNFPGRFSGRQFSNSRSEMNVSTLELGDSALYLCASRLDSADTQYFGPGTRLTVL.